This T cell receptor (beta chain) came from a study of blood T cell repertoires in COVID-19 (dated by TCRdb to about 2020). Looking at the study overall: For ImmuneRACE Cohort 3, a participant was defined as recovered based on two consecutive negative NP/OP PCR tests, clearance by a healthcare professional, or resolution of symptoms. Subjects who had been exposed to COVID-19, were actively infected with it, or had recovered from it provided the deeply sampled blood TCRbeta repertoires that made up the dataset. The prospective study material was composed of cDNA or gDNA derived from T cells, B-cell-depleted T cells, or PBMCs. Samples from collaborators originated in the United States, Italy and Spain and spanned both the acute and convalescent phases of COVID-19. The sample metadata nearly always contained a de-identified subject ID, COVID-19 status, age in years and sex. HLA class I and class II types, where available, came from metadata supplied by the sample provider rather than from assay-based typing. The samples were drawn from the first 160 participants of the ongoing ImmuneRACE study and from 1,254 subjects provided by 6 global collaborators. The repertoires were made available in a free public database intended to serve as a resource for research on the immune response to SARS-CoV-2. Results the study describes overall, beyond this receptor: The quantity of clinical and demographic metadata differed by source and by participant and was supplied without curation.

The immunoSEQ Assay, a bias-controlled multiplex PCR, was used to amplify TCRbeta CDR3 regions from genomic DNA. The authors processed their data as follows. The number of nucleated cells in each sample was estimated by amplification of reference gene primers within the assay. To quantify the absolute abundance of each unique TCRbeta CDR3 rearrangement, sequence reads were collapsed and filtered. For each sample, productive Simpson clonality was calculated as the square root of Simpson's diversity index across productive rearrangements. What TCRdb holds here is the immuneACCESS table cut down to in-frame rearrangements. Part of the clones is not present; checked against another copy, under half of the missing clones reflect an unresolved V gene, and the others are unexplained. V, J and clone size are taken as reported in that table, and D and trimming were inferred from the DNA itself. This sample has 250,000 to 300,000 clones in its table, and 88% of those were observed once. Approximately 2% of the sample is held by the ten biggest clonotypes.

The CDR3 measures 12 amino acids from cysteine to phenylalanine. Just the 36-base CDR3 DNA is kept, in frame starting at base 1. For CDR1 and CDR2, the germline V gene lists SGHDN and FVKESK. Between the V and J ends, shortened by 5 bases and 2 bases respectively, the junction contains 6 bases. In the prospective study, participants were about 18 to 90 years old, resided in 24 geographic areas of the United States, and were enrolled through a virtual design. In the prospective study, participants were assigned to cohorts based on the clinical history participants reported in a screening survey and a study questionnaire. In the prospective study, mobile phlebotomists collected whole blood, serum and a nasopharyngeal or oropharyngeal swab from each participant. Participants in the prospective study had the option to provide additional blood draws and questionnaires over a roughly 2-month period. Prospective study blood samples were shipped either frozen or at room temperature before DNA extraction.

In its sample, this clone was seen a few times. Its antigen is still unknown. It has no much larger one-base neighbor in the sample; base qualities were not kept. The sequence was collected from a woman aged 55-75 years in a cohort exposed to, infected with or recovered from COVID-19 (not recorded which). The V and J segments used are TRBV14 and TRBJ1-2; TRBD1 is possibly the D segment (5 matching bases). The sequenced material came from PBMCs or T cells enriched from blood (not recorded which). The CDR3 protein sequence reads: CASSRQNYGYTF. In nucleotide form, the sequence is TGTGCCAGCAGCAGACAGAACTATGGCTACACCTTC. With the rest looked up from the reference TRBV14 and TRBJ1-2 genes rather than sequenced, the full variable domain is EAGVTQFPSHSVIEKGQTVTLRCDPISGHDNLYWYRRVMGKEIKFLLHFVKESKQDESGMPNNRFLAERTGGTYSTLKVQPAELEDSGVYFCASSRQNYGYTFGSGTRLTVV.